Here is one T cell receptor beta chain with its context. This sample was included in a study of blood T cell repertoires in COVID-19. Study context: Sample material is recorded as cDNA or gDNA derived from T cells, B-cell-depleted T cells, or PBMCs.

Repertoires were generated with immunoSEQ multiplex PCR, while TCRdb's copy carries only in-frame clones and drops some. The sample shows 150,000 to 200,000 clones, about 88% of them seen only once. The CDR3 totals 17 residues. Trimming took off 6 bases at V and 3 bases at J, with 18 bases between the two ends. Germline CDR1 reads LNHDA; CDR2 reads SQIVND (reference sequence). The rearrangement links TRBV19 to TRBJ1-6, with D possibly matching TRBD1 (5 bases). Sequences were obtained from peripheral blood. The TCR comes from a man between 60 and 75 years old with acute or convalescent COVID-19. The CDR3 protein is CASSLRQSASYNSPLHF. In DNA, the CDR3 is TGTGCCAGTAGCCTAAGACAGTCGGCGAGCTATAATTCACCCCTCCACTTT.